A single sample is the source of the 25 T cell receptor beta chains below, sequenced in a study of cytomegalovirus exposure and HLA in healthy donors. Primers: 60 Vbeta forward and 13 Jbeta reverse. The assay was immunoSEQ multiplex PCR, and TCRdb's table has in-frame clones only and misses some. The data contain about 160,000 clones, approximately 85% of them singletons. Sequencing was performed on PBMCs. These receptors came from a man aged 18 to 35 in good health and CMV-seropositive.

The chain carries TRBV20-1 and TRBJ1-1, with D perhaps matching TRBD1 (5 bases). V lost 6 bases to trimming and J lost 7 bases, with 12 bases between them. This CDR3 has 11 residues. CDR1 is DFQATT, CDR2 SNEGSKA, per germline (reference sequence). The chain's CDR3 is CSARPRVEAFF. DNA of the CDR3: TGCAGTGCGCGGCCCAGGGTTGAAGCTTTCTTT.

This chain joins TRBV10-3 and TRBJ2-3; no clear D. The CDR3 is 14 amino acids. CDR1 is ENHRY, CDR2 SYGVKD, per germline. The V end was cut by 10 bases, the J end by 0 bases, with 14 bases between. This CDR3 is CATGRSGSTDTQYF. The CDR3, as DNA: TGTGCCACCGGAAGGAGTGGGAGCACAGATACGCAGTATTTT.

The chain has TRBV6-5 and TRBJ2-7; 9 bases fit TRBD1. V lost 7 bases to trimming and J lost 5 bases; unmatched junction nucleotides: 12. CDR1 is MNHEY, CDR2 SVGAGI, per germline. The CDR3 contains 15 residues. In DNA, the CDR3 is TGTGCCAGCACCCTGGGGGGACAGGGTATCAACGAGCAGTACTTC. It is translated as CASTLGGQGINEQYF.

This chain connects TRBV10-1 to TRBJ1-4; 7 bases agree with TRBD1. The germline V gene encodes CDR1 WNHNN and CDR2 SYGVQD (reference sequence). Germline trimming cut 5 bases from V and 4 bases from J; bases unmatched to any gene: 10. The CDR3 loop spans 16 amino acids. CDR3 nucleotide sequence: TGCGCCAGCAGTTTTAGGACCGGGACAGTTAATGAAAAACTGTTTTTT. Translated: CASSFRTGTVNEKLFF.

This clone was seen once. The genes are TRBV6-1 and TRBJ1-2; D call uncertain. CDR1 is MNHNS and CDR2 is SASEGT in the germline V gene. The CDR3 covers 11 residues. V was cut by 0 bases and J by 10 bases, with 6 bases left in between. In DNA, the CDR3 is TGTGCCAGCAGTGAAGCTGTTATCTACACCTTC. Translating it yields CASSEAVIYTF.

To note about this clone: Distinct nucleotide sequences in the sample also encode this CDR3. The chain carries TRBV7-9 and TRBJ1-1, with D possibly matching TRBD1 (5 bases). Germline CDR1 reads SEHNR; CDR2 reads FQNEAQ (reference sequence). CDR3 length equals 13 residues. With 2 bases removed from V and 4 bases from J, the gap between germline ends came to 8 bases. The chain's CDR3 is CASSLSGGTEAFF. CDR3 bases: TGTGCCAGCAGCTTATCGGGGGGCACTGAAGCTTTCTTT.

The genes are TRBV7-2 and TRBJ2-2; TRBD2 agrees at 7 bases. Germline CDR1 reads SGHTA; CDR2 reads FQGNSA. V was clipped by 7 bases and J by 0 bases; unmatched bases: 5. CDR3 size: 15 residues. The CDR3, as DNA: TGTGCCAGCAATCGGGAGGCCTCGAACACCGGGGAGCTGTTTTTT. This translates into CASNREASNTGELFF.

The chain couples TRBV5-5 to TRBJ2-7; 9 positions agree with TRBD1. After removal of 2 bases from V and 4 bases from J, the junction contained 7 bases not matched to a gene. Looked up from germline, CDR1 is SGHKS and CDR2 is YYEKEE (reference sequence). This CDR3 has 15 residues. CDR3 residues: CASSFTGQGSYEQYF. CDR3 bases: TGTGCCAGCAGCTTTACCGGACAGGGGAGTTACGAGCAGTACTTC.

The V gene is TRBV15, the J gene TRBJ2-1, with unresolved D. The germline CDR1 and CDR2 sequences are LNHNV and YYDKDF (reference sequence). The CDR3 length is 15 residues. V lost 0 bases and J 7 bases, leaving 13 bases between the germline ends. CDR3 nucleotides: TGTGCCACCAGCAGAGAGTGGAGAGTATGGAATGAGCAGTTCTTC. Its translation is CATSREWRVWNEQFF.

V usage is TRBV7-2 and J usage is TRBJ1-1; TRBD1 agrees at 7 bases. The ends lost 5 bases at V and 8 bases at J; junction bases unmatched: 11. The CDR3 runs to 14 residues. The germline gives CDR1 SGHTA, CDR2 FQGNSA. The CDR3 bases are TGTGCCAGCAGCCGAGACAGGGCCTTGACGGAAGCTTTCTTT. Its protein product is CASSRDRALTEAFF.

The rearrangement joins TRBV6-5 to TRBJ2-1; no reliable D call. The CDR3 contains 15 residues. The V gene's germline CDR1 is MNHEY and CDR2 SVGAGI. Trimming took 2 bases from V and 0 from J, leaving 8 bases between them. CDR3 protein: CASSYGQSSYNEQFF. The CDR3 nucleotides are TGTGCCAGCAGTTACGGGCAAAGCTCCTACAATGAGCAGTTCTTC.

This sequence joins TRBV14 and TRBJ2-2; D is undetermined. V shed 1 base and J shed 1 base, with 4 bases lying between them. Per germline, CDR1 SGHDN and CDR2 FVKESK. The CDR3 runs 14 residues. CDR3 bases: TGTGCCAGCAGCCAAGCCCGGAACACCGGGGAGCTGTTTTTT. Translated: CASSQARNTGELFF. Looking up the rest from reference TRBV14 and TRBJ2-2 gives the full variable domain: EAGVTQFPSHSVIEKGQTVTLRCDPISGHDNLYWYRRVMGKEIKFLLHFVKESKQDESGMPNNRFLAERTGGTYSTLKVQPAELEDSGVYFCASSQARNTGELFFGEGSRLTVL.

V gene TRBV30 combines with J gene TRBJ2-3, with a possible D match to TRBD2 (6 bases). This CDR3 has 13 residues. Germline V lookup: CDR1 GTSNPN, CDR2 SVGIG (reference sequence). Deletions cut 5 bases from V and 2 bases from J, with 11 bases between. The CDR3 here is CAWGAGSTDTQYF. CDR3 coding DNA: TGTGCCTGGGGAGCGGGCTCCACAGATACGCAGTATTTT.

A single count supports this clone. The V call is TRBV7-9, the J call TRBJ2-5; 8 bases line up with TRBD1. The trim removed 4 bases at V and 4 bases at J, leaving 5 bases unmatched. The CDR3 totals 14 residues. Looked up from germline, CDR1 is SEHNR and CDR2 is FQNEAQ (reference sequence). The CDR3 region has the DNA TGTGCCAGCAGCTACCGGACAGGGATAGAGACCCAGTACTTC. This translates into CASSYRTGIETQYF.

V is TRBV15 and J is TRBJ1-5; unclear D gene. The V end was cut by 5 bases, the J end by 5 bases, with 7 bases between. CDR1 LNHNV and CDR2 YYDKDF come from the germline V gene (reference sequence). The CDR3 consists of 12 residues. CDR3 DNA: TGTGCCACCAGCGGCGGGGATCAGCCCCAGCATTTT. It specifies CATSGGDQPQHF. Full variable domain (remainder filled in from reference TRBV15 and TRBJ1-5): DAMVIQNPRYQVTQFGKPVTLSCSQTLNHNVMYWYQQKSSQAPKLLFHYYDKDFNNEADTPDNFQSRRPNTSFCFLDIRSPGLGDTAMYLCATSGGDQPQHFGDGTRLSIL.

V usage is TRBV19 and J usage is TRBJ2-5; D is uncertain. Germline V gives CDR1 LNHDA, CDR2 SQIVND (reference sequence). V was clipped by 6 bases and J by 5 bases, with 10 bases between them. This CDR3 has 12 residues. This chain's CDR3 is CASRQAGETQYF. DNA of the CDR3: TGTGCCAGTAGGCAAGCAGGCGAGACCCAGTACTTC.

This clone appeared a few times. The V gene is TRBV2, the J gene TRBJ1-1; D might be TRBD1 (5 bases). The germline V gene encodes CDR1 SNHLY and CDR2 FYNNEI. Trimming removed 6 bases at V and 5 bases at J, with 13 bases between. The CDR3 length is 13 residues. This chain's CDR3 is CASSWGGGTEAFF. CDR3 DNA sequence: TGTGCCAGCAGCTGGGGGGGAGGGACTGAAGCTTTCTTT. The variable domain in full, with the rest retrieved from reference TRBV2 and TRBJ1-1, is EPEVTQTPSHQVTQMGQEVILRCVPISNHLYFYWYRQILGQKVEFLVSFYNNEISEKSEIFDDQFSVERPDGSNFTLKIRSTKLEDSAMYFCASSWGGGTEAFFGQGTRLTVV.

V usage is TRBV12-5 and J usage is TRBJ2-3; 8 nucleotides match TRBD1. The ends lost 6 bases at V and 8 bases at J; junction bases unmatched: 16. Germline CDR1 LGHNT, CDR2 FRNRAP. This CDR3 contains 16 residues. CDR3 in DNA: TGTGCTAGTGGAAGAAGAACAGGGGGACCGGGGGCTACGCAGTATTTT. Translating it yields CASGRRTGGPGATQYF.

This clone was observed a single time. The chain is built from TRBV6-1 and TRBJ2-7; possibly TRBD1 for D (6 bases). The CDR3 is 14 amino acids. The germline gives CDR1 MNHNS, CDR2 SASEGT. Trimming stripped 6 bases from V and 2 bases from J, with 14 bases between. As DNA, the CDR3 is TGTGCCAGCAGCGTCTTTGACAGGACCTACGAGCAGTACTTC. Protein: CASSVFDRTYEQYF.

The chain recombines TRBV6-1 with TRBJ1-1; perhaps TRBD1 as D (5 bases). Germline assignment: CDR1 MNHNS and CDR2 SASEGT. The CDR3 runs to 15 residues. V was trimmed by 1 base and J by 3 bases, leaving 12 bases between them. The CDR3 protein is CASSEDPGWDTEAFF. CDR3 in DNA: TGTGCCAGCAGTGAAGATCCAGGGTGGGACACTGAAGCTTTCTTT.

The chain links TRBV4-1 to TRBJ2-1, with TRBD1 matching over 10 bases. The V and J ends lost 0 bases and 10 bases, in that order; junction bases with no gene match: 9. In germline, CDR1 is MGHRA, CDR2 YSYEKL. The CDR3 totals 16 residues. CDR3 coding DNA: TGCGCCAGCAGCCAAGACGCCCGGGACAGGGGTTTCGAGCAGTTCTTC. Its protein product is CASSQDARDRGFEQFF.

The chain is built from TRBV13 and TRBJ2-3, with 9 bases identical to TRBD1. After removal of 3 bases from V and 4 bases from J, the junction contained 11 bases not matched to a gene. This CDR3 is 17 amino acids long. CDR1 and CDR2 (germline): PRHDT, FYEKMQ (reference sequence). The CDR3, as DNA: TGTGCCAGCAGCTTCCGATGGGGGGACAGGGAGGCAGATACGCAGTATTTT. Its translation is CASSFRWGDREADTQYF.

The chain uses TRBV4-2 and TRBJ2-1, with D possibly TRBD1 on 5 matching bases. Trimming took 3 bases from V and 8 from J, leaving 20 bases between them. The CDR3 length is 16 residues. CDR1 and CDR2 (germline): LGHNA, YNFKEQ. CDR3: CASSHPEIGQGYEQFF. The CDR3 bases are TGTGCCAGCAGCCACCCTGAAATAGGACAAGGGTATGAGCAGTTCTTC.

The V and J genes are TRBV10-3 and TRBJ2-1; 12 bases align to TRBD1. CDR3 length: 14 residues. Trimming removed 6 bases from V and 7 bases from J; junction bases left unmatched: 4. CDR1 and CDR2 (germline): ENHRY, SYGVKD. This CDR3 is CAISGTGGRNEQFF. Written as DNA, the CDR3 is TGTGCCATCAGCGGGACAGGGGGCCGTAATGAGCAGTTCTTC.

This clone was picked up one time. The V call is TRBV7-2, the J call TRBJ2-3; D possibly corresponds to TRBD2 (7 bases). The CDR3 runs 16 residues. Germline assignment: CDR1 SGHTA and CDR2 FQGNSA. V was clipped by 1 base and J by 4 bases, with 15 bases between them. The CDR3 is CASSLGWGGRADTQYF. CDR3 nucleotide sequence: TGTGCCAGCAGCTTAGGGTGGGGGGGCCGTGCAGATACGCAGTATTTT.